This T cell receptor beta chain came from a study of shared clonotypes between healthy human individuals. General study points: Naive subsets generally had larger estimated richness than memory subsets.

Every subset's genomic DNA went evenly onto several immunoSEQ plates. In the sorted-subset replicate PCRs, approximately 200 ng DNA, around 30,000 T cell genomes, was used. The table came from immunoSEQ multiplex PCR; TCRdb's copy has only in-frame clones and leaves some out. The table records a few million clones, about 92% of them present only once. Of note for this clone: The target antigen is unknown.

The trim removed 7 bases at V and 4 bases at J, leaving 11 bases unmatched. The CDR3 runs to 14 residues. The germline V gene has CDR1 SQVTM and CDR2 ANQGSEA. Sequencing was done on a sample of naive CD4+ T cells from PBMCs. The subset: CD45RA+ positively selected. This chain links TRBV29-1 with TRBJ1-1; 8 bases map to TRBD1. This receptor was taken from a man between 18 and 29 years old in good health. Some clones in this sample may be carry-over from other donors' samples. In DNA form, the CDR3 reads TGCAGCGGAGGGATCCAGGGGGCAATCACTGAAGCTTTCTTT. This translates into CSGGIQGAITEAFF.